These 18 T cell receptor beta chains came from one sample sequenced in a study of OX40 agonist ivuxolimab in advanced cancers. This table comes from immunoSEQ multiplex PCR, and its TCRdb copy is limited to in-frame clones, with some not included. The sample lists tens of thousands of clones, about four fifths occurring once. Here the sequenced sample was CD4+ or CD8+ T cells sorted from blood, taken in a trial of the OX40 agonist ivuxolimab. Receptor source: an adult with an advanced solid tumor such as melanoma, head and neck, liver or kidney cancer.

V and J are TRBV6-1 and TRBJ1-1, with 8 bases that match TRBD1. Germline V gives CDR1 MNHNS, CDR2 SASEGT. The CDR3 spans 15 residues. V trimming: 4 bases; J trimming: 4 bases; junction bases outside the gene matches: 8. The CDR3 DNA reads as TGTGCCAGCAGTGCACAGGGGGAAAGTGGCACTGAAGCTTTCTTT. Encoded protein: CASSAQGESGTEAFF.

The chain joins TRBV6-5 to TRBJ1-5, with D unclear. Trimming removed 7 bases from V and 3 bases from J, with 7 bases in between. The CDR3 has 12 amino acids. The germline gives CDR1 MNHEY, CDR2 SVGAGI. CDR3 bases: TGTGCCAGCAAGACGTTCAATCAGCCCCAGCATTTT. Its translation: CASKTFNQPQHF.

The chain joins TRBV7-3 to TRBJ1-1; possibly TRBD1 for D (6 bases). V gave up 5 bases and J gave up 2 bases, with 12 bases separating them. The CDR3 has 14 residues. Germline V CDR1 and CDR2: SGHTA, FQGTGA. CDR3 nucleotide sequence: TGTGCCAGCAGCCAGGGGACCGCTAACACTGAAGCTTTCTTT. It translates to CASSQGTANTEAFF.

This sequence joins TRBV7-9 and TRBJ1-1; perhaps TRBD1 as D (6 bases). Trimming pared 6 bases from V and 4 bases from J, leaving 15 bases between. Germline V gene data show CDR1 as SEHNR and CDR2 as FQNEAQ (reference sequence). CDR3 length: 14 residues. CDR3 loop: CASSQTGYGTEAFF. The DNA for the CDR3 is TGTGCCAGCAGTCAAACAGGGTATGGCACTGAAGCTTTCTTT.

The J gene is TRBJ1-3, the V gene TRBV28; no definite D call. Trimming cost V 4 bases and J 0 bases, with 13 bases left between them. Germline V lookup: CDR1 MDHEN, CDR2 SYDVKM. This CDR3 comprises 16 residues. This chain's CDR3 is CASSSVGIFSGNTIYF. The CDR3 coding sequence is TGTGCCAGCAGTTCCGTCGGAATCTTCTCTGGAAACACCATATATTTT. The complete variable domain, with remaining parts taken from reference TRBV28 and TRBJ1-3, reads DVKVTQSSRYLVKRTGEKVFLECVQDMDHENMFWYRQDPGLGLRLIYFSYDVKMKEKGDIPEGYSVSREKKERFSLILESASTNQTSMYLCASSSVGIFSGNTIYFGEGSWLTVV.

The J gene is TRBJ1-5, the V gene TRBV7-2, with D uncertain. V shed 2 bases and J shed 4 bases, with 12 bases lying between them. The CDR3 is 15 residues long. Germline V gene data show CDR1 as SGHTA and CDR2 as FQGNSA. CDR3 sequence reads: CASSLSPQDNQPQHF. DNA for the CDR3: TGTGCCAGCAGCTTATCTCCTCAAGATAATCAGCCCCAGCATTTT.

The chain recombines TRBV4-3 with TRBJ1-2; D possibly corresponds to TRBD1 (6 bases). Per the germline V gene, CDR1 is LGHNA and CDR2 is YSLEER. Trimming stripped 0 bases from V and 4 bases from J, with 18 bases between. The CDR3 contains 17 residues. Written as DNA, the CDR3 is TGCGCCAGCAGCCAAGATAGGAATGCGGGGGCCCTCTATGGCTACACCTTC. Translation: CASSQDRNAGALYGYTF.

The rearrangement links TRBV10-2 to TRBJ1-5; D ambiguous. The CDR3 runs to 14 residues. The V end lost 3 bases, the J end lost 4 bases, and 10 bases lay between the germline ends. Germline loops: CDR1 WSHSY, CDR2 SAAADI. The CDR3 protein is CASSDRQINQPQHF. The CDR3, as DNA: TGCGCCAGCAGTGACCGCCAGATTAATCAGCCCCAGCATTTT.

The V gene is TRBV2, the J gene TRBJ1-2, with 8 bases identical to TRBD1. This CDR3 has 14 amino acids. From germline, CDR1 is SNHLY and CDR2 FYNNEI. The V gene end was trimmed by 6 bases and the J gene end by 5 bases; junction bases not matched to a gene: 8. This chain's CDR3 is CASRRQGMDYGYTF. The CDR3 DNA is TGTGCCAGCAGGCGACAGGGGATGGATTATGGCTACACCTTC.

The V call is TRBV19, the J call TRBJ1-1; D gene unclear. CDR1 LNHDA and CDR2 SQIVND come from the germline V gene (reference sequence). The germline V and J ends were trimmed by 4 bases and 3 bases, with 24 bases remaining between them. The CDR3 is 18 amino acids. This CDR3 is CASSTQTLWTLKHTEAFF. In nucleotides, the CDR3 is TGTGCCAGTAGTACCCAAACCTTATGGACGCTCAAACACACTGAAGCTTTCTTT.

The gene calls are TRBV28 and TRBJ1-2; D might be TRBD1 (5 bases). V lost 5 bases and J lost 0, with 10 bases in between. The CDR3 is made up of 14 amino acids. Looked up from germline, CDR1 is MDHEN and CDR2 is SYDVKM. CDR3: CASSTGDPNYGYTF. The CDR3 DNA sequence: TGTGCCAGCAGTACAGGAGATCCTAACTATGGCTACACCTTC.

V and J are TRBV7-2 and TRBJ2-2; D gene unclear. V gave up 0 bases and J gave up 5 bases, with 4 bases separating them. The CDR3 has 13 amino acids. Germline V gene sequence: CDR1 SGHTA, CDR2 FQGNSA. The CDR3 region is CASSLARTGELFF. CDR3 DNA: TGTGCCAGCAGCTTAGCGAGGACCGGGGAGCTGTTTTTT.

V usage is TRBV7-2 and J usage is TRBJ1-1, with 7 bases that match TRBD1. Germline loops: CDR1 SGHTA, CDR2 FQGNSA. CDR3 length: 13 residues. Losses at the gene ends were 5 bases for V and 7 bases for J; bases not matched to a gene: 7. The CDR3 region has the DNA TGTGCCAGCAGCCCCCAGACAGGGCGTGAAGCTTTCTTT. Translated, it gives CASSPQTGREAFF.

This chain links TRBV18 with TRBJ1-1; D uncertain. The V end lost 2 bases, the J end lost 0 bases, and 10 bases lay between the germline ends. CDR3 length: 15 residues. Germline assignment: CDR1 KGHSH and CDR2 LQKENI. The CDR3 is CASSPSPALNTEAFF. In nucleotides, the CDR3 is TGTGCCAGCTCACCAAGTCCAGCTTTGAACACTGAAGCTTTCTTT.

In DNA, the CDR3 is TGTGCCAGCAGTGACGGAGGACTGGGGAACACTGAAGCTTTCTTT. Amino acids: CASSDGGLGNTEAFF. The rearrangement uses TRBV6-4 and TRBJ1-1; unclear D gene. Germline V gene data show CDR1 as MRHNA and CDR2 as SNTAGT. The CDR3 is 15 amino acids. V gave up 2 bases and J gave up 1 base, with 11 bases separating them.

The chain combines TRBV30 with TRBJ2-7, with D maybe TRBD1 (6 bases). This CDR3 comprises 13 residues. Germline values: CDR1 GTSNPN, CDR2 SVGIG (reference sequence). V lost 2 bases and J lost 2, with 10 bases in between. CDR3 nucleotide sequence: TGTGCCTGGAGTCGACAGGTTACCTACGAGCAGTACTTC. It codes for CAWSRQVTYEQYF.

The chain couples TRBV7-7 to TRBJ2-1; 7 bases map to TRBD1. The germline V gene encodes CDR1 SSHAT and CDR2 FNYEAQ (reference sequence). This CDR3 is built from 15 residues. V lost 4 bases and J lost 0; bases outside the gene matches: 3. The CDR3 reads CASSSRTGSYNEQFF. The CDR3 DNA reads as TGTGCCAGCAGCTCACGGACAGGCTCCTACAATGAGCAGTTCTTC.

This clone turned up a few times. V usage is TRBV11-2 and J usage is TRBJ1-5, with D unclear. CDR1 and CDR2 (germline): SGHAT, FQNNGV. This CDR3 region has 13 residues. With 2 bases removed from V and 6 bases from J, the gap between germline ends came to 8 bases. Here the CDR3 reads CASSLSYLQPQHF. CDR3 sequence (DNA): TGTGCCAGCAGCTTAAGTTATCTTCAGCCCCAGCATTTT.